This T cell receptor (beta chain) was profiled in a study of blood T cell repertoires in COVID-19. Study overall: COVID-19 samples collected from the United States, Italy and Spain covered acute and convalescent phases. PBMCs, B-cell-depleted T cells, or T cells provided the cDNA or gDNA that made up the material.

This clone has only a few counts. Per the study methods: Using reference gene primer amplification, nucleated cell counts were estimated. Measured with immunoSEQ multiplex PCR; TCRdb has only the in-frame clones, and not every one. Clonal size and the V and J genes are those of that table, whereas D and trimming came from the DNA. The sample yields 200,000 to 250,000 clones, around 91% seen once. J was trimmed by 0 bases and V by 5 bases; bases with no gene match: 9. CDR3 length: 17 residues. Germline assignment: CDR1 SGHVS and CDR2 FNYEAQ. V gene TRBV7-6 combines with J gene TRBJ1-5; TRBD1 matches 8 bases. This sequence originates from a woman in her thirties or forties with acute or convalescent COVID-19. The sequencing sample was made of peripheral blood. CDR3 sequence (DNA): TGTGCCAGCAGCCATGGACAGGGCGGCTATAGCAATCAGCCCCAGCATTTT. It codes for CASSHGQGGYSNQPQHF.